The 9 T cell receptor beta chains below were found in one sample sequenced in a study of cytomegalovirus exposure and HLA in healthy donors. PCR employed 60 Vbeta and 13 Jbeta primers. Method: immunoSEQ multiplex PCR; TCRdb's copy keeps in-frame clones and lacks some. The table records roughly 180,000 clones, roughly three quarters of them present only once. Sequencing was performed on PBMCs. These receptors all stem from a woman in her forties or fifties in good health and CMV-seropositive.

The chain couples TRBV2 to TRBJ2-7; D may be TRBD1 (6 bases). With 3 bases removed from V and 5 bases from J, the gap between germline ends came to 14 bases. This CDR3 has 14 amino acids. The germline V gene encodes CDR1 SNHLY and CDR2 FYNNEI. The CDR3 DNA reads TGTGCCAGCAGTGATCGGCAGGGGAAAGACGAGCAGTACTTC. The encoded protein is CASSDRQGKDEQYF.

The chain is built from TRBV2 and TRBJ1-1; possibly TRBD1 for D (6 bases). The germline CDR1 and CDR2 sequences are SNHLY and FYNNEI. The CDR3 runs to 14 residues. Trimming cost V 2 bases and J 1 base, with 8 bases left between them. This chain's CDR3 is CASSERGGNTEAFF. In DNA, the CDR3 is TGTGCCAGCAGTGAAAGGGGGGGGAACACTGAAGCTTTCTTT.

This chain links TRBV5-1 with TRBJ1-1, with TRBD1 identical over 10 bases. Germline assignment: CDR1 SGHRS and CDR2 YFSETQ. Losses at the gene ends were 2 bases for V and 3 bases for J; bases not matched to a gene: 7. The CDR3 contains 16 residues. This chain's CDR3 is CASSFSGTGVDTEAFF. In nucleotides, the CDR3 is TGCGCCAGCAGCTTTTCCGGGACAGGGGTTGACACTGAAGCTTTCTTT. The full variable domain, with the rest looked up from reference TRBV5-1 and TRBJ1-1, is KAGVTQTPRYLIKTRGQQVTLSCSPISGHRSVSWYQQTPGQGLQFLFEYFSETQRNKGNFPGRFSGRQFSNSRSEMNVSTLELGDSALYLCASSFSGTGVDTEAFFGQGTRLTVV.

The rearrangement uses TRBV19 and TRBJ2-4; 7 bases map to TRBD2. V lost 11 bases and J lost 0; bases outside the gene matches: 4. This CDR3 region has 13 residues. Per the germline V gene, CDR1 is LNHDA and CDR2 is SQIVND (reference sequence). In nucleotides, the CDR3 is TGTGCCTCAGCGGGGCTAGCCAAAAACATTCAGTACTTC. Translation: CASAGLAKNIQYF.

V gene TRBV27 combines with J gene TRBJ2-1, with 7 bases identical to TRBD2. This CDR3 region has 14 residues. Germline CDR1 MNHEY, CDR2 SMNVEV (reference sequence). V shed 3 bases, J shed 5 bases, and the junction held 4 bases outside the gene matches. The DNA of the CDR3 is TGTGCCAGCAGTTTCGGGGGGACCCACAATGAGCAGTTCTTC. This gives the protein CASSFGGTHNEQFF.

V is TRBV7-9 and J is TRBJ2-3; TRBD2 aligns across 13 bases. This CDR3 comprises 16 residues. Unmatched junction bases numbered 5, after V lost 4 bases and J lost 4 bases. Germline V gene sequence: CDR1 SEHNR, CDR2 FQNEAQ (reference sequence). The CDR3 reads CASSSLAGGLADTQYF. The CDR3 DNA is TGTGCCAGCAGCTCACTAGCGGGGGGGCTCGCAGATACGCAGTATTTT.

This chain joins TRBV6-1 and TRBJ1-2, with 12 bases aligning to TRBD1. Germline V gene sequence: CDR1 MNHNS, CDR2 SASEGT. CDR3 length equals 14 residues. Germline trimming cut 6 bases from V and 7 bases from J; bases unmatched to any gene: 6. The CDR3 nucleotides are TGTGCCAGCAGAGAGGGACAGGGGGCAAGTGGCTACACCTTC. Its protein is CASREGQGASGYTF.

For this clone: The same CDR3 is also encoded by other DNA sequences in this sample. The chain couples TRBV19 to TRBJ1-1; 7 nucleotides agree with TRBD1. This CDR3 is 14 amino acids long. V was clipped by 3 bases and J by 4 bases; unmatched bases: 5. Germline CDR1 and CDR2: LNHDA and SQIVND (reference sequence). CDR3 in DNA: TGTGCCAGTAGTATTAGACAGGGAGGCACTGAAGCTTTCTTT. It codes for CASSIRQGGTEAFF.

This chain connects TRBV6-5 to TRBJ2-3; D is perhaps TRBD1 (6 bases). Germline CDR1 and CDR2: MNHEY and SVGAGI. CDR3 length equals 13 residues. The ends were cut back, 7 bases at V and 1 base at J, with 9 bases in the middle. CDR3 sequence reads: CASNAGGTDTQYF. The CDR3 nucleotides are TGTGCCAGCAACGCAGGGGGCACAGATACGCAGTATTTT.